A single sample gave rise to the 7 T cell receptor beta chains below, sequenced in a study of CD8 T cells in ankylosing spondylitis. General study results and limits: Ankylosing spondylitis blood appeared to be characterized by a TCR beta motif of under ten highly homologous variants.

TCRdb ran MiXCR on the 5' RACE reads and lists one entry per CDR3 protein. Of fewer than 400,000 distinct CDR3 sequences listed, 6.5% to 10% were seen once; the top ten hold 14% to 15%. These receptors have no known antigen. What was sequenced was blood, either unsorted or a sorted T cell fraction (not recorded which). These receptors originate from a male donor with ankylosing spondylitis.

This clonotype was recorded a few times. The chain employs TRBV12-3 or TRBV12-4 and TRBJ1-5; 10 bases map to TRBD1. The CDR3 has 13 residues. Losses at the gene ends were 7 bases for V and 5 bases for J; bases not matched to a gene: 2. This chain's CDR3 is CASTGTGDQPQHF. For the CDR3, the DNA is TGTGCCAGCACCGGGACAGGGGATCAGCCCCAGCATTTT.

This clonotype appeared many times. This sequence joins TRBV29-1 and TRBJ1-4; TRBD1 is a possible D gene (6 bases). There are 15 residues in the CDR3. With 5 bases removed from V and 7 bases from J, the gap between germline ends came to 20 bases. CDR1 and CDR2 from the germline V gene are SQVTM and ANQGSEA. Here the CDR3 reads CSVSKGGAGGEKLFF. The CDR3 nucleotides are TGCAGCGTTTCAAAGGGGGGCGCGGGCGGTGAAAAACTGTTTTTT.

This clonotype was observed many times. The chain is built from TRBV9 and TRBJ2-1, with 12 bases fitting TRBD2. This CDR3 comprises 15 residues. The V gene end was trimmed by 0 bases and the J gene end by 7 bases; junction bases not matched to a gene: 2. Germline CDR1 and CDR2: SGDLS and YYNGEE. CDR3 sequence: CASSVVLAGGNEQFF. The CDR3 DNA reads TGTGCCAGCAGCGTAGTCCTAGCGGGAGGGAATGAGCAGTTCTTC.

In this sample, this clonotype turned up many times. The chain has TRBV3-1 and TRBJ2-3; D is uncertain. This CDR3 region has 16 residues. The V end was cut by 3 bases, the J end by 0 bases, with 13 bases between. Germline CDR1 and CDR2: LGHDT and YNNKEL (reference sequence). The CDR3 DNA reads as TGTGCCAGCAGCCACATTGCCACCGGGAGCACAGATACGCAGTATTTT. Translated, it gives CASSHIATGSTDTQYF.

The chain is built from TRBV7-8 and TRBJ1-4; D is ambiguous. This CDR3 is 14 amino acids long. Trimming cost V 3 bases and J 6 bases, with 11 bases left between them. Per germline, CDR1 SGHVS and CDR2 FQNEAQ. The CDR3 loop reads CASSFSSLYEKLFF. CDR3 in DNA: TGTGCCAGCAGCTTTTCCAGTCTGTATGAAAAACTGTTTTTT.

This clonotype has just a few counts. The chain has TRBV7-3 and TRBJ2-7, with D unresolved. This CDR3 has 13 residues. Trimming took off 4 bases at V and 5 bases at J, with 12 bases between the two ends. From germline, CDR1 is SGHTA and CDR2 FQGTGA. CDR3 protein: CASSSPGSNEQYF. The DNA for the CDR3 is TGTGCCAGCAGCTCGCCCGGATCTAACGAGCAGTACTTC.

This clonotype was counted ten times or more. The junction shows a germline mismatch at one end, possibly a read error. The chain has TRBV5-1 and TRBJ2-5; D remains unclear. CDR1 SGHRS and CDR2 YFSETQ come from the germline V gene. CDR3 length: 12 residues. For the CDR3, the DNA is TGTGCCAGCAGCTTTTCCCAAGAGACCCAGTACTTC. This gives the protein CASSFSQETQYF.